The rows below give T cell receptor beta chains drawn from one sample of a study of blood T cell repertoires in COVID-19. The protocol was immunoSEQ multiplex PCR, while the TCRdb copy is restricted to in-frame clones and leaves out a portion. The repertoire holds 110,000 or so clones, with about four fifths as singletons. Sequenced input: peripheral blood. These receptors all stem from a woman in her 70s with acute or convalescent COVID-19. Each CDR3 is given with its conserved first and last residue. A D gene is named only where the DNA matches it firmly. Size values are once, few and many counts, or a class for expanded clones, and some rows have none.

clone size: .; J gene: TRBJ2-7; CDR3 length: 14; D gene: TRBD2; V gene: TRBV6-2/TRBV6-3; CDR3 protein: CASSPSGSNYEQYF; CDR3 DNA: TGTGCCAGCAGCCCCAGCGGGAGCAATTACGAGCAGTACTTC
clone size: .; J gene: TRBJ2-7; CDR3 length: 17; D gene: TRBD1; V gene: TRBV28; CDR3 protein: CASSFLPGTGETYEQYF; CDR3 DNA: TGTGCCAGCAGTTTTCTACCTGGGACAGGGGAGACCTACGAGCAGTACTTC
clone size: once; J gene: TRBJ1-1; CDR3 length: 12; D gene: .; V gene: TRBV29-1; CDR3 protein: CSADNGGTEAFF; CDR3 DNA: TGCAGCGCCGACAACGGGGGCACTGAAGCTTTCTTT
clone size: .; J gene: TRBJ1-1; CDR3 length: 14; D gene: .; V gene: TRBV5-4; CDR3 protein: CASSLVGAYTEAFF; CDR3 DNA: TGTGCCAGCAGCTTGGTGGGGGCCTACACTGAAGCTTTCTTT
clone size: once; J gene: TRBJ1-6; CDR3 length: 15; D gene: TRBD1; V gene: TRBV7-9; CDR3 protein: CASSPRDRAYSPLHF; CDR3 DNA: TGTGCCAGCAGCCCCCGGGACAGGGCCTATTCACCCCTCCACTTT
clone size: .; J gene: TRBJ2-1; CDR3 length: 14; D gene: .; V gene: TRBV29-1; CDR3 protein: CSVGSGATYNEQFF; CDR3 DNA: TGCAGCGTTGGATCAGGGGCCACCTACAATGAGCAGTTCTTC
clone size: .; J gene: TRBJ2-1; CDR3 length: 12; D gene: TRBD2; V gene: TRBV6-5; CDR3 protein: CASRTSGGQQFF; CDR3 DNA: TGTGCCAGCAGGACTAGCGGGGGGCAGCAGTTCTTC
clone size: .; J gene: TRBJ1-3; CDR3 length: 15; D gene: TRBD1; V gene: TRBV7-3; CDR3 protein: CASSPRQGEGNTIYF; CDR3 DNA: TGTGCCAGCAGCCCAAGACAGGGGGAAGGAAACACCATATATTTT
clone size: .; J gene: TRBJ2-1; CDR3 length: 16; D gene: .; V gene: TRBV6-5; CDR3 protein: CASSYSGAGALNEQFF; CDR3 DNA: TGTGCCAGCAGTTACTCGGGGGCAGGGGCCTTAAATGAGCAGTTCTTC
clone size: .; J gene: TRBJ2-7; CDR3 length: 14; D gene: .; V gene: TRBV6-5; CDR3 protein: CASSRTERAYEQYF; CDR3 DNA: TGTGCCAGCAGTAGGACAGAAAGAGCTTACGAGCAGTACTTC
clone size: .; J gene: TRBJ2-1; CDR3 length: 13; D gene: TRBD1; V gene: TRBV7-2; CDR3 protein: CASSPGTGDEQFF; CDR3 DNA: TGTGCCAGCAGCCCAGGGACAGGGGATGAGCAGTTCTTC
clone size: .; J gene: TRBJ2-5; CDR3 length: 15; D gene: TRBD1; V gene: TRBV5-6; CDR3 protein: CASSLFGTGRETQYF; CDR3 DNA: TGTGCCAGCAGCTTGTTCGGGACAGGACGAGAGACCCAGTACTTC
clone size: .; J gene: TRBJ2-2; CDR3 length: 15; D gene: .; V gene: TRBV19; CDR3 protein: CASSIGGEDTGELFF; CDR3 DNA: TGTGCCAGTAGTATAGGGGGAGAGGACACCGGGGAGCTGTTTTTT
clone size: .; J gene: TRBJ2-1; CDR3 length: 16; D gene: TRBD1; V gene: TRBV5-4; CDR3 protein: CASSFKGASSYNEQFF; CDR3 DNA: TGTGCCAGCAGCTTTAAGGGGGCTTCCTCCTACAATGAGCAGTTCTTC
clone size: .; J gene: TRBJ1-2; CDR3 length: 14; D gene: TRBD1; V gene: TRBV5-1; CDR3 protein: CASSLGTGVNGYTF; CDR3 DNA: TGCGCCAGCAGCTTGGGGACAGGGGTAAATGGCTACACCTTC
clone size: .; J gene: TRBJ2-5; CDR3 length: 14; D gene: .; V gene: TRBV3-1/TRBV3-2; CDR3 protein: CASSQGTAQETQYF; CDR3 DNA: TGTGCCAGCAGCCAAGGGACAGCCCAAGAGACCCAGTACTTC
clone size: once; J gene: TRBJ1-5; CDR3 length: 14; D gene: .; V gene: TRBV19; CDR3 protein: CASTPGSGNQPQHF; CDR3 DNA: TGTGCCAGTACCCCAGGGTCAGGCAATCAGCCCCAGCATTTT
clone size: .; J gene: TRBJ2-1; CDR3 length: 15; D gene: TRBD2; V gene: TRBV4-2; CDR3 protein: CASSQGQREGHEQFF; CDR3 DNA: TGTGCCAGCAGCCAAGGGCAGCGGGAGGGCCATGAGCAGTTCTTC
clone size: .; J gene: TRBJ2-2; CDR3 length: 15; D gene: TRBD2; V gene: TRBV14; CDR3 protein: CASSQSLASVGELFF; CDR3 DNA: TGTGCCAGCAGCCAATCACTAGCGAGCGTCGGGGAGCTGTTTTTT
clone size: once; J gene: TRBJ2-1; CDR3 length: 13; D gene: .; V gene: TRBV7-3; CDR3 protein: CASSVDYYNEQFF; CDR3 DNA: TGTGCCAGCAGCGTCGACTATTACAATGAGCAGTTCTTC
clone size: .; J gene: TRBJ1-2; CDR3 length: 14; D gene: TRBD1; V gene: TRBV6-1; CDR3 protein: CASSERDRAGGYTF; CDR3 DNA: TGTGCCAGCAGTGAACGGGACAGGGCCGGTGGCTACACCTTC
clone size: once; J gene: TRBJ2-2; CDR3 length: 18; D gene: TRBD2; V gene: TRBV4-3; CDR3 protein: CASSQDSRTSGYTGELFF; CDR3 DNA: TGCGCCAGCAGCCAAGATTCCCGGACTAGCGGCTACACCGGGGAGCTGTTTTTT
clone size: .; J gene: TRBJ2-1; CDR3 length: 16; D gene: TRBD2; V gene: TRBV9; CDR3 protein: CASSEGLASSYNEQFF; CDR3 DNA: TGTGCCAGCAGCGAGGGACTAGCTTCGTCCTACAATGAGCAGTTCTTC
clone size: .; J gene: TRBJ2-1; CDR3 length: 17; D gene: TRBD2; V gene: TRBV30; CDR3 protein: CAWTLAGTSFVGNEQFF; CDR3 DNA: TGTGCCTGGACCCTTGCAGGGACTAGTTTTGTGGGCAATGAGCAGTTCTTC
clone size: .; J gene: TRBJ1-1; CDR3 length: 16; D gene: .; V gene: TRBV7-2; CDR3 protein: CASSHPPRAGNTEAFF; CDR3 DNA: TGTGCCAGCAGCCACCCCCCCAGGGCGGGAAACACTGAAGCTTTCTTT
clone size: .; J gene: TRBJ1-5; CDR3 length: 18; D gene: .; V gene: TRBV2; CDR3 protein: CASSRQTTGSLGNQPQHF; CDR3 DNA: TGTGCCAGCAGTAGACAAACGACAGGTTCGTTAGGCAATCAGCCCCAGCATTTT
clone size: .; J gene: TRBJ1-2; CDR3 length: 15; D gene: TRBD1; V gene: TRBV7-9; CDR3 protein: CASSFYPGQSYGYTF; CDR3 DNA: TGTGCCAGCAGCTTTTATCCGGGACAGAGCTATGGCTACACCTTC
clone size: .; J gene: TRBJ1-6; CDR3 length: 14; D gene: .; V gene: TRBV4-3; CDR3 protein: CASSQGQLDSPLHF; CDR3 DNA: TGCGCCAGCTCCCAGGGTCAACTCGATTCACCCCTCCACTTT
clone size: .; J gene: TRBJ1-5; CDR3 length: 14; D gene: TRBD1; V gene: TRBV19; CDR3 protein: CASRPGQANQPQHF; CDR3 DNA: TGTGCCAGTAGGCCGGGACAGGCGAATCAGCCCCAGCATTTT
clone size: .; J gene: TRBJ2-3; CDR3 length: 18; D gene: TRBD2; V gene: TRBV9; CDR3 protein: CASSVEGILAGVTDTQYF; CDR3 DNA: TGTGCCAGCAGCGTAGAGGGTATACTAGCGGGGGTGACAGATACGCAGTATTTT
clone size: .; J gene: TRBJ2-3; CDR3 length: 16; D gene: TRBD2; V gene: TRBV5-1; CDR3 protein: CASLRGLAGDSDTQYF; CDR3 DNA: TGCGCCAGCCTACGGGGACTAGCGGGGGACTCAGATACGCAGTATTTT
clone size: few; J gene: TRBJ2-2; CDR3 length: 16; D gene: TRBD2; V gene: TRBV4-2; CDR3 protein: CASSPLAGANTGELFF; CDR3 DNA: TGTGCCAGCAGCCCCCTAGCGGGAGCGAACACCGGGGAGCTGTTTTTT
clone size: .; J gene: TRBJ1-2; CDR3 length: 17; D gene: TRBD1; V gene: TRBV7-2; CDR3 protein: CASSYRGQGAANYGYTF; CDR3 DNA: TGTGCCAGCAGCTACCGGGGACAGGGGGCGGCAAACTATGGCTACACCTTC
clone size: .; J gene: TRBJ2-2; CDR3 length: 15; D gene: .; V gene: TRBV9; CDR3 protein: CASSARTTGAGELFF; CDR3 DNA: TGTGCCAGCAGCGCCAGGACAACGGGGGCCGGGGAGCTGTTTTTT
clone size: .; J gene: TRBJ2-2; CDR3 length: 14; D gene: TRBD1; V gene: TRBV7-2; CDR3 protein: CASTGQGGTGELFF; CDR3 DNA: TGTGCCAGCACTGGACAGGGGGGCACCGGGGAGCTGTTTTTT
clone size: .; J gene: TRBJ2-3; CDR3 length: 16; D gene: .; V gene: TRBV14; CDR3 protein: CASSQAIRARRDTQYF; CDR3 DNA: TGTGCCAGCAGCCAGGCTATCCGGGCAAGGAGGGATACGCAGTATTTT